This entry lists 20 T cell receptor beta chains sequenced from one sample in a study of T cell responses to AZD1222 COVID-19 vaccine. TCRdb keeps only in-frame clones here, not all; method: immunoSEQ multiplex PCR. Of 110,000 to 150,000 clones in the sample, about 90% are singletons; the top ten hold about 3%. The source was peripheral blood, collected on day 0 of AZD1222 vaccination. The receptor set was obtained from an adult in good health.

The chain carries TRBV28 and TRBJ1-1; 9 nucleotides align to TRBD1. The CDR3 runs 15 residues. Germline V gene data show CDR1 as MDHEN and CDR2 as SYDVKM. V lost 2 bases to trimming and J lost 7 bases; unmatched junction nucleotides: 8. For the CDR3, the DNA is TGTGCCAGCAGTTTAGGGGGAACAGGGGGCGATGAAGCTTTCTTT. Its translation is CASSLGGTGGDEAFF.

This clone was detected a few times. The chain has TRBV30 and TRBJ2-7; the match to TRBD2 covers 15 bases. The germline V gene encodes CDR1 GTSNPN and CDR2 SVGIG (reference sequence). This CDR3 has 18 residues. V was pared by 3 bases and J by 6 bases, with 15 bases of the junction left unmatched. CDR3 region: CAWRWRTAGLAGGGEQYF. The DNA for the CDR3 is TGTGCCTGGAGGTGGAGGACGGCGGGACTAGCGGGAGGAGGCGAGCAGTACTTC.

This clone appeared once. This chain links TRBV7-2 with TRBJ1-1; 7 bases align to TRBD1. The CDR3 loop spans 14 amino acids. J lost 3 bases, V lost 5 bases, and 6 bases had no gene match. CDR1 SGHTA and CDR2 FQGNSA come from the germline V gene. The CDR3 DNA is TGTGCCAGCAGCCCCTACAGGGGAGACACTGAAGCTTTCTTT. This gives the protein CASSPYRGDTEAFF.

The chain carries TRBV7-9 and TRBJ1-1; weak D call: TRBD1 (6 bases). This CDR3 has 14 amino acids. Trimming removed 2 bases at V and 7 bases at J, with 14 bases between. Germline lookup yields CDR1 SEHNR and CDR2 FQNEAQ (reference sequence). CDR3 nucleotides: TGTGCCAGCAGCTTAACAGGGCCAACCCTTGAAGCTTTCTTT. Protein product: CASSLTGPTLEAFF.

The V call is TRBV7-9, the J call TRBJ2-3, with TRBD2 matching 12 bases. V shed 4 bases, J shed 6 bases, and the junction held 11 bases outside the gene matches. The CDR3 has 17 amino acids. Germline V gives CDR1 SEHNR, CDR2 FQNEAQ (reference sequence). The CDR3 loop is CASSSRLAGVIIDTQYF. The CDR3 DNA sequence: TGTGCCAGCAGCTCCCGACTAGCGGGGGTGATTATCGATACGCAGTATTTT.

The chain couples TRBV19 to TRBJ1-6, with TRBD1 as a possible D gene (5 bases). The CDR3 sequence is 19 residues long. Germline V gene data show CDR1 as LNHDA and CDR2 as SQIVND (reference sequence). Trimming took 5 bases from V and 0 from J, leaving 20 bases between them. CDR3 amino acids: CASSEGAPESSSYNSPLHF. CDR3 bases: TGTGCCAGTAGTGAAGGGGCGCCGGAATCGAGCTCCTATAATTCACCCCTCCACTTT.

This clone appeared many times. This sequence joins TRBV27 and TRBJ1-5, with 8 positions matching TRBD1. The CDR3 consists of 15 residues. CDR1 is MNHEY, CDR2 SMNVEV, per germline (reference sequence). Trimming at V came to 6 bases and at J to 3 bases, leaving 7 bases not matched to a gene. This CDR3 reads CASRPRTGYNQPQHF. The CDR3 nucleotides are TGTGCCAGCAGACCCCGGACAGGGTACAATCAGCCCCAGCATTTT.

The CDR3 here is CASSPRWHNSNQPQHF. The DNA for the CDR3 is TGTGCCAGCAGTCCCCGGTGGCACAATAGCAATCAGCCCCAGCATTTT. The V gene is TRBV27, the J gene TRBJ1-5; D not certain. V lost 5 bases and J lost 0, with 14 bases in between. The CDR3 loop spans 16 amino acids. Germline V gives CDR1 MNHEY, CDR2 SMNVEV (reference sequence).

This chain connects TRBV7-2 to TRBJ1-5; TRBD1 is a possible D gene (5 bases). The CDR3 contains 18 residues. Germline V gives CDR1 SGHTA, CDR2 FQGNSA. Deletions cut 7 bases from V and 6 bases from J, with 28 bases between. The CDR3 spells CASTGRTSREGWGQPQHF. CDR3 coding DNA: TGTGCCAGCACGGGCCGGACAAGCAGGGAAGGCTGGGGTCAGCCCCAGCATTTT.

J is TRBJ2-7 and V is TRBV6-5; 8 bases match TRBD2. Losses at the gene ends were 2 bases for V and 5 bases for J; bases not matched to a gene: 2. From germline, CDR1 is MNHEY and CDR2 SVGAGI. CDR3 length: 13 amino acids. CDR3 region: CASSYAGGHEQYF. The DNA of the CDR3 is TGTGCCAGCAGTTACGCGGGGGGCCACGAGCAGTACTTC.

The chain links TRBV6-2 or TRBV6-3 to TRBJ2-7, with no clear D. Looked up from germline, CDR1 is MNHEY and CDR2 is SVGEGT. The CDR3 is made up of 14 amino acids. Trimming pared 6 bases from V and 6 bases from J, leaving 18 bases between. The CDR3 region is CASSRETLGREQYF. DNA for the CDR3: TGTGCCAGCAGCCGCGAAACACTGGGTCGCGAGCAGTACTTC.

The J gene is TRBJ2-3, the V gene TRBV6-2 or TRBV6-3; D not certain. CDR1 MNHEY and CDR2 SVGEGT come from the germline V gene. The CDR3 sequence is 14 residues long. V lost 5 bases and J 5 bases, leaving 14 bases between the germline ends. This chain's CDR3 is CASSLNWGGDTQYF. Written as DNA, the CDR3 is TGTGCCAGCAGTCTCAATTGGGGTGGAGATACGCAGTATTTT.

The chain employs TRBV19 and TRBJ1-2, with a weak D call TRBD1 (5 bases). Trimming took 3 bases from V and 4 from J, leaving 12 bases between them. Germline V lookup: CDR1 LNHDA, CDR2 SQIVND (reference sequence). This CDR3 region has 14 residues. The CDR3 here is CASSIPDSSYGYTF. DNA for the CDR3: TGTGCCAGTAGTATCCCCGACAGCTCCTATGGCTACACCTTC.

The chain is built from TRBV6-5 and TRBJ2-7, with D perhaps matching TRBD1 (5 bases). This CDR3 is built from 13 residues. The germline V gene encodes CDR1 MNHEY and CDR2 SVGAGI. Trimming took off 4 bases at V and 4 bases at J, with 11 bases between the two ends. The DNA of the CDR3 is TGTGCCAGCAGTTCCATAAAGGGGTACGAGCAGTACTTC. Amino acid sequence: CASSSIKGYEQYF.

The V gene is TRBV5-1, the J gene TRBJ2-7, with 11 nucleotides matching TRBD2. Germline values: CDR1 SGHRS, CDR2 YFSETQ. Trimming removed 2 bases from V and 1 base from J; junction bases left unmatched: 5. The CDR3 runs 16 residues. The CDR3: CASSLATSGGSYEQYF. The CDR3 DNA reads TGCGCCAGCAGCTTAGCAACTAGCGGGGGTTCCTACGAGCAGTACTTC.

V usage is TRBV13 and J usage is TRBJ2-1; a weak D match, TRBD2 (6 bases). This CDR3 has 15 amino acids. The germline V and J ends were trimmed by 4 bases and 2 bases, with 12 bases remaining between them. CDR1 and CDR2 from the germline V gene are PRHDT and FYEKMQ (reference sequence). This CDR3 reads CASSYSASAYNEQFF. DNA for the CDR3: TGTGCCAGCAGCTACTCGGCTAGCGCCTACAATGAGCAGTTCTTC.

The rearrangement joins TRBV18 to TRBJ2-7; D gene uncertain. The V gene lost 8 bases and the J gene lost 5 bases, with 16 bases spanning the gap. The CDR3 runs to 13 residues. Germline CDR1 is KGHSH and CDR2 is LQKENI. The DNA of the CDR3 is TGTGCCAGCGCAAGGGATAGGGTCAACGAGCAGTACTTC. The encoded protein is CASARDRVNEQYF. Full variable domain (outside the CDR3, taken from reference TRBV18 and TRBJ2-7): NAGVMQNPRHLVRRRGQEARLRCSPMKGHSHVYWYRQLPEEGLKFMVYLQKENIIDESGMPKERFSAEFPKEGPSILRIQQVVRGDSAAYFCASARDRVNEQYFGPGTRLTVT.

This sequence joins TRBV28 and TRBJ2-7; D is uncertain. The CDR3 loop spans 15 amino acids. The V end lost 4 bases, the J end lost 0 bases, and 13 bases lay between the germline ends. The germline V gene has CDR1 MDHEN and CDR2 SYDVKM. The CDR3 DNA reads TGTGCCAGCAGTTCACCTCCCGGGTCCTCCTACGAGCAGTACTTC. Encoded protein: CASSSPPGSSYEQYF.

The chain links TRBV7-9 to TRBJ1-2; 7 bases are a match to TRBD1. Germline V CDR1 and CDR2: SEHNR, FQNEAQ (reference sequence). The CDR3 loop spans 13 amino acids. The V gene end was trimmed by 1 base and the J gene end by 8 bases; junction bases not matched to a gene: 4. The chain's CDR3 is CASSLGDSRGYTF. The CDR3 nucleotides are TGTGCCAGCAGCTTAGGGGACAGTCGAGGCTACACCTTC.

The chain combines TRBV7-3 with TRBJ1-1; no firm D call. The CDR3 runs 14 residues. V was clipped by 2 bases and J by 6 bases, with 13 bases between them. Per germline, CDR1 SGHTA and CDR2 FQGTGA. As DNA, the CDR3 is TGTGCCAGCAGCTTAGACGGAGGGTTCTCTGAAGCTTTCTTT. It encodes CASSLDGGFSEAFF.